The TCR beta chain under discussion was sequenced for a study of T cell repertoires in cytomegalovirus infection. TCRdb ran MiXCR on the reads and lists one entry per CDR3 protein. The repertoire holds about 190,000 distinct CDR3 sequences, with roughly 30% as singletons. This clonotype was recorded at least ten times. This CDR3 region has 13 residues. V lost 1 base and J lost 5, with 8 bases in between. Germline V gene lookup returns CDR1 SGHTA and CDR2 FQGNSA. The specimen was PBMCs. J is TRBJ2-5 and V is TRBV7-2; D may correspond to TRBD1 or TRBD2 (5 bases each). The TCR sequence derives from a human donor in good health (CMV status not recorded). Some clones in this sample may be carry-over from other donors' samples. CDR3 nucleotides: TGTGCCAGCAGCTTAGGAGGGGACGAGACCCAGTACTTC. Residues: CASSLGGDETQYF.